The 5 T cell receptor beta chains listed next were all sequenced from one sample in a study of blood T cell repertoires in COVID-19. The method was immunoSEQ multiplex PCR; TCRdb's version includes in-frame clones alone and lacks a portion of them. The sample has around 260,000 clones; about 85% are singletons. Sequencing was done on a sample of peripheral blood. These receptor sequences come from a man in his sixties who had recovered from COVID-19.

The gene calls are TRBV7-8 and TRBJ1-5; 8 nucleotides align to TRBD1. The V gene end was trimmed by 5 bases and the J gene end by 9 bases; junction bases not matched to a gene: 3. This CDR3 region has 12 residues. Per the germline V gene, CDR1 is SGHVS and CDR2 is FQNEAQ. CDR3 loop: CASSVDRGPQHF. CDR3 nucleotide sequence: TGTGCCAGCAGCGTTGACAGGGGGCCCCAGCATTTT.

V is TRBV7-3 and J is TRBJ2-3, with 10 bases that match TRBD2. Unmatched junction bases numbered 14, after V lost 4 bases and J lost 1 base. The CDR3 consists of 19 residues. CDR1 SGHTA and CDR2 FQGTGA come from the germline V gene. CDR3 DNA: TGTGCCAGCAGCTCCCCTGGGGTGAGCGGGGGGGGCGGCACAGATACGCAGTATTTT. Its translation is CASSSPGVSGGGGTDTQYF.

The chain combines TRBV18 with TRBJ2-1; 7 positions match TRBD2. Per the germline V gene, CDR1 is KGHSH and CDR2 is LQKENI. The CDR3 is 16 residues long. V shed 5 bases, J shed 4 bases, and the junction held 11 bases outside the gene matches. This chain's CDR3 is CASSSAFASGYNEQFF. DNA for the CDR3: TGTGCCAGCTCATCGGCCTTCGCTAGCGGATACAATGAGCAGTTCTTC.

The V call is TRBV2, the J call TRBJ2-1; 9 bases match TRBD1. The CDR3 is 15 amino acids. Germline V gene sequence: CDR1 SNHLY, CDR2 FYNNEI. The V and J ends lost 6 bases and 7 bases, in that order; junction bases with no gene match: 10. In nucleotides, the CDR3 is TGTGCCAGCAGCACAGGGGGCGGGTTCGGGAATGAGCAGTTCTTC. Translating gives CASSTGGGFGNEQFF.

The genes are TRBV4-1 and TRBJ2-7; 11 bases line up with TRBD2. V shed 1 base, J shed 2 bases, and the junction held 13 bases outside the gene matches. CDR3 length: 19 residues. Germline CDR1 MGHRA, CDR2 YSYEKL. The CDR3 DNA reads as TGCGCCAGCAGCCAAGTGGGGTTTGGCCTAGCGGGGGGCGCCTACGAGCAGTACTTC. Translation: CASSQVGFGLAGGAYEQYF.